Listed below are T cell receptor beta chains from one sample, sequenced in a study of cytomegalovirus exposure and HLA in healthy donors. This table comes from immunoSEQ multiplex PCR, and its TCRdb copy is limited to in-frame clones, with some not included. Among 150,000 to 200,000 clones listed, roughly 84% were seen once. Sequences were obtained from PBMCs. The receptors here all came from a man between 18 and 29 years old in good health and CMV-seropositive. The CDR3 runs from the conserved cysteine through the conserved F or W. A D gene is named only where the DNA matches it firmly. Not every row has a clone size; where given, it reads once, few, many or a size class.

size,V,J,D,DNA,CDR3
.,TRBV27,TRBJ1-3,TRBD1,TGTGCCAGCAGTCCCGGGACAGGGATCGGAAACACCATATATTTT,CASSPGTGIGNTIYF
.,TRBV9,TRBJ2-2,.,TGTGCCAGCAGCGTACAAGCAACCGCGAACACCGGGGAGCTGTTTTTT,CASSVQATANTGELFF
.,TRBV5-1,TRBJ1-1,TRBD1,TGCGCCAGCAGCCGAGATAGGGGGCAAACTGAAGCTTTCTTT,CASSRDRGQTEAFF
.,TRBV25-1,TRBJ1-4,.,TGTGCCAGCAGTGATCACGGGGGGACTAATGAAAAACTGTTTTTT,CASSDHGGTNEKLFF
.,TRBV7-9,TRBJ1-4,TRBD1,TGTGCCAGCAGCCCTGGGGACAGAACAACTAATGAAAAACTGTTTTTT,CASSPGDRTTNEKLFF
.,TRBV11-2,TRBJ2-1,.,TGTGCCAGCAGCCCAGACAGGCCCGAGTATAGTGAGCAGTTCTTC,CASSPDRPEYSEQFF
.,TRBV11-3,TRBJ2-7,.,TGTGCCAGCAGCTCGGACCCGGGACACCTGTACTTC,CASSSDPGHLYF
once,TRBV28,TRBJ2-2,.,TGTGCCAGCAGTTTAGGGGGGAAGGGGACCGGGGAGCTGTTTTTT,CASSLGGKGTGELFF
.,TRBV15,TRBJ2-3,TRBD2,TGTGCCACCGCGACTAGCGGGGGGAACACAGATACGCAGTATTTT,CATATSGGNTDTQYF
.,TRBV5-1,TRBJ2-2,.,TGCGCCAGCAGCCGGATGGCAGGGGCGGGCGGGGAGCTGTTTTTT,CASSRMAGAGGELFF
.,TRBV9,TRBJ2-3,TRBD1,TGTGCCAGCAGCCGGGGTCAGGGGGCGAAAGATACGCAGTATTTT,CASSRGQGAKDTQYF
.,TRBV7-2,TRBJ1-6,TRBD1,TGTGCCAGCAGCTCGACAGGGGCAGCTTCACCCCTCCACTTT,CASSSTGAASPLHF
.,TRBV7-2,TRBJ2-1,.,TGTGCCAGCAGCCCCGGGGTAGGGAACTACAATGAGCAGTTCTTC,CASSPGVGNYNEQFF
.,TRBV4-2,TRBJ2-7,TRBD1,TGTGCCAGCAGCCAAGATCTGGCAGGGGGCGGTGAGCAGTACTTC,CASSQDLAGGGEQYF
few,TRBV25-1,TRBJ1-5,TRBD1,TGTGCCAGCAGTGGGGGACAGGGTCATCAGCCCCAGCATTTT,CASSGGQGHQPQHF
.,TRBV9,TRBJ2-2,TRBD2,TGTGCCAGCAGCGTAGCAGCGGGGGTAACCGGGGAGCTGTTTTTT,CASSVAAGVTGELFF
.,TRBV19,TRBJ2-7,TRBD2,TGTGCCAGTAGCTCCCACGGGACTAGCGGGCCCTACGAGCAGTACTTC,CASSSHGTSGPYEQYF
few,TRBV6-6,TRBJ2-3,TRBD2,TGTGCCAGCAGTACCCGAGCGGGGGGCACAGATACGCAGTATTTT,CASSTRAGGTDTQYF
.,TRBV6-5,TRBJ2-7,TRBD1,TGTGCCAGCAAACCGGGACAGAGCTCCTACGAGCAGTACTTC,CASKPGQSSYEQYF
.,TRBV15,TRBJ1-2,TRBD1,TGTGCCACCAGCGGAGGCAGGGGGAGTTGGGAATATGGCTACACCTTC,CATSGGRGSWEYGYTF
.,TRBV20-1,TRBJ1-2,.,TGCAGTGCTCCGGGAACTTATGGCTACACCTTC,CSAPGTYGYTF
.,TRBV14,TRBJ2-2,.,TGTGCCAGCAGCGCCTCGGGGGCCGGGGAGCTGTTTTTT,CASSASGAGELFF
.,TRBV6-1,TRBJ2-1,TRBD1,TGTGCCAGCAGCTTCGGGACAGGGTGGAATGAGCAGTTCTTC,CASSFGTGWNEQFF
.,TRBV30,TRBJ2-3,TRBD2,TGTGCCTGGAGTGTAAACTCACTAGCGGATATTTTCACAGATACGCAGTATTTT,CAWSVNSLADIFTDTQYF
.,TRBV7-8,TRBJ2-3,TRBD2,TGTGCCAGCAGCTCGGGACTAGTTAGCACAGATACGCAGTATTTT,CASSSGLVSTDTQYF
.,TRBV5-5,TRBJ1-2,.,TGTGCCAGCAGCTTGGCGACGGGAGTGAAGGATGGCTACACCTTC,CASSLATGVKDGYTF
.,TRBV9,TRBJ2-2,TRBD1,TGTGCCAGCAGCGTAGCTGCGGAGACAGGGTTAGCCGGGGAGCTGTTTTTT,CASSVAAETGLAGELFF
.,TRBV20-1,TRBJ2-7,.,TGCAGTGCTGCCACGGGGTACGAGCAGTACTTC,CSAATGYEQYF